This T cell receptor (beta chain) appears in the sequencing data of a study of tumor-infiltrating lymphocytes in primary liver carcinoma. On the study more broadly: Tumors, staged T1-T3 N0M0, spanned about 4.2 to 11 cm. Whole-study results and caveats: Tumor-adjacent and tumor-blood pairs shared less of their repertoires than tumor region pairs shared.

The investigators made TCR beta cDNA from about 500 ng total RNA, using a constant-region primer. Three nested multiplex PCR rounds, a slightly modified ARM-PCR, produced the libraries for TCR beta. Investigators reported that the first two PCR rounds, at roughly 10 cycles each, used TRBV1-TRBV30 forward primers with a C-beta reverse primer. TCRdb independently ran MiXCR on the multiplex PCR reads; one entry per CDR3 protein. This sample carries 20,000 to 30,000 distinct CDR3 sequences, over 60% of them seen once, and the ten largest clones take 25% to 35%. A note on this clonotype: The target antigen is unknown. An end of the junction does not agree with germline; a read error may underlie this.

Co-extracting RNA and DNA was done with roughly 17-32 mg of unsorted bulk tissue as input. Each tumor specimen held more than 85% viable tumor cells. Per germline, CDR1 ENHRY and CDR2 SYGVKD. This CDR3 contains 15 residues. The clonotype was recovered from a woman aged 25 to 39 with primary liver carcinoma and hepatitis B virus infection. The chain is built from TRBV10-3 and TRBJ2-5; D is perhaps TRBD1 (6 bases). Sequenced material: liver tumor tissue from sampling region 5. The subset denotes: tumor region T5, tumor centre. The CDR3 is CAISKSATRQEIQYF. As DNA, the CDR3 is TGTGCCATCAGTAAGTCGGCTACCAGACAGGAGATCCAGTACTTC.